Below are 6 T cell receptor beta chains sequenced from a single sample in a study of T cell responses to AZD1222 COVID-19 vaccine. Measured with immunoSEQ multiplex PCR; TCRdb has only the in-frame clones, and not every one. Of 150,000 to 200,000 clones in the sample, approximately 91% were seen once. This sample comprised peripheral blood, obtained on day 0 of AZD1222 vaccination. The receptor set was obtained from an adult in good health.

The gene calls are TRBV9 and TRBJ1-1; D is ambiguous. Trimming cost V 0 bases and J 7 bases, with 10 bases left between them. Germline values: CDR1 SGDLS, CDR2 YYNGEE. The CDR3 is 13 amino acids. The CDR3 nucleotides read TGTGCCAGCAGCGTAGAAGTAAACGGTGAAGCTTTCTTT. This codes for CASSVEVNGEAFF.

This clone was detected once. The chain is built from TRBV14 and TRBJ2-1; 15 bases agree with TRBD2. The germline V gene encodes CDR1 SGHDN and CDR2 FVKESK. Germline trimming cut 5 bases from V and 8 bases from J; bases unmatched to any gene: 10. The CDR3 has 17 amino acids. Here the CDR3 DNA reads TGTGCCAGCAGCGCCAACCCCCGGACTAGCGGGAGGGATGAGCAGTTCTTC. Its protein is CASSANPRTSGRDEQFF. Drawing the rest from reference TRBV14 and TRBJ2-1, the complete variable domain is EAGVTQFPSHSVIEKGQTVTLRCDPISGHDNLYWYRRVMGKEIKFLLHFVKESKQDESGMPNNRFLAERTGGTYSTLKVQPAELEDSGVYFCASSANPRTSGRDEQFFGPGTRLTVL.

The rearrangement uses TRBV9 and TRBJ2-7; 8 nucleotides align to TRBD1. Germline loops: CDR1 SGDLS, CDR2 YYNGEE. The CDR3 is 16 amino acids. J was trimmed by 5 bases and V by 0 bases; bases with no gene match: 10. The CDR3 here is CASSVGPGGSTNEQYF. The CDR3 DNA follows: TGTGCCAGCAGCGTAGGTCCAGGGGGCAGTACTAACGAGCAGTACTTC.

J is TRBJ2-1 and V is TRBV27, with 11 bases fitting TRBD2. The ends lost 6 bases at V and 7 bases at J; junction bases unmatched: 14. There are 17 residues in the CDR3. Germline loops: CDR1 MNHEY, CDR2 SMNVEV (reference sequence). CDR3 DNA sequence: TGTGCCAGCAGGTTCCATACCGGGACTAGCGGTGCGAATGAGCAGTTCTTC. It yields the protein CASRFHTGTSGANEQFF.

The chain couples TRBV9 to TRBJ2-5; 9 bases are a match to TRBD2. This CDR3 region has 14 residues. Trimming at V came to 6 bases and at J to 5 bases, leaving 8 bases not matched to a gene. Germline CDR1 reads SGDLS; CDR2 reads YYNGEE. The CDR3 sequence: CASTRGGGDETQYF. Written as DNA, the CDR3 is TGTGCCAGCACCCGTGGCGGGGGGGATGAGACCCAGTACTTC.

The CDR3 loop reads CASSQVLAGAGEQYF. The CDR3 nucleotides read TGTGCCAGCAGCCAAGTTCTAGCGGGGGCGGGCGAGCAGTACTTC. V gene TRBV3-1 (or the pseudogene TRBV3-2) combines with J gene TRBJ2-7; 10 bases line up with TRBD2. This CDR3 region has 15 residues. Germline V gene data show CDR1 as LGHDT and CDR2 as YNNKEL (reference sequence). V trimming: 1 base; J trimming: 6 bases; junction bases outside the gene matches: 6.